Included here is one T cell receptor (beta chain) sequence, with context. These data originate in a study of control samples from healthy donors and cancer patients. Using immunoSEQ multiplex PCR, the repertoire was profiled, and TCRdb retains in-frame clones only, with some absent. The top ten hold under 7.5% of the sample, which has about 75,000 clones, 94% seen once. Germline values: CDR1 MNHNY, CDR2 SVGAGI (reference sequence). V lost 2 bases and J 7 bases, leaving 5 bases between the germline ends. This CDR3 has 11 amino acids. The TCR was taken from a woman in her 40s in good health. Sequenced material: blood. The J gene is TRBJ1-1, the V gene TRBV6-6; D unresolved. The CDR3 here is CASSYTGEAFF. The CDR3 DNA sequence: TGTGCCAGCAGTTACACCGGTGAAGCTTTCTTT.